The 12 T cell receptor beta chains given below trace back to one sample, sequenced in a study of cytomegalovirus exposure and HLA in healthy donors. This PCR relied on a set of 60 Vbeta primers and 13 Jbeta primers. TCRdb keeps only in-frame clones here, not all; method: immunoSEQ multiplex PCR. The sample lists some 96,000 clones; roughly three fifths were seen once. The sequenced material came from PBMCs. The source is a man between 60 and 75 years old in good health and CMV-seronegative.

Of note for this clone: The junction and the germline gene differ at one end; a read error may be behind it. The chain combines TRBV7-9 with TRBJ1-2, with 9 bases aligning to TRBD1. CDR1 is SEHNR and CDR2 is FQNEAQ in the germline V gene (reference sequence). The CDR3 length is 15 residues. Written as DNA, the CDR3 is TGTTCCAGCAGCTTCGGACAGGGGCATAAGTATGGCTACACCTTC. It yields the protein CSSSFGQGHKYGYTF.

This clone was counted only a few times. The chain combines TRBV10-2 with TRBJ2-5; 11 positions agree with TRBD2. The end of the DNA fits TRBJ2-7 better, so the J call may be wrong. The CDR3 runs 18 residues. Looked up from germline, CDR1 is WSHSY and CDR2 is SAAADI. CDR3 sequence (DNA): TGCGCCAGCAGTGAGTCGATTACTAGCGGGAGTAATGTGCCCGAGCAGTACTTC. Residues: CASSESITSGSNVPEQYF.

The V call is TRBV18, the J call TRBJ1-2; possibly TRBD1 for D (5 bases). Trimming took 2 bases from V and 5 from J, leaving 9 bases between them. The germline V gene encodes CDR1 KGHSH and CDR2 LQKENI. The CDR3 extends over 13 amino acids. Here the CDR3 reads CASSPIGAYGYTF. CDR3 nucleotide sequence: TGTGCCAGCTCACCAATAGGGGCTTATGGCTACACCTTC.

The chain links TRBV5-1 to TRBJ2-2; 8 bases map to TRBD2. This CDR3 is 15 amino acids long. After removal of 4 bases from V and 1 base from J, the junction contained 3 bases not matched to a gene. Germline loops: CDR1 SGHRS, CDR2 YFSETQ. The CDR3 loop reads CASSPGLENTGELFF. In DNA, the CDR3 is TGCGCCAGCAGCCCGGGACTAGAGAACACCGGGGAGCTGTTTTTT.

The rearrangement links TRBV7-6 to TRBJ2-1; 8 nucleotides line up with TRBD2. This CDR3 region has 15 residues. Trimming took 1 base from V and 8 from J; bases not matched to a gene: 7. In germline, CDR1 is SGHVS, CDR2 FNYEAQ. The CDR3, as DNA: TGTGCCAGCAGCTTAGTAGCGGGAAAGTACGATGAGCAGTTCTTC. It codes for CASSLVAGKYDEQFF.

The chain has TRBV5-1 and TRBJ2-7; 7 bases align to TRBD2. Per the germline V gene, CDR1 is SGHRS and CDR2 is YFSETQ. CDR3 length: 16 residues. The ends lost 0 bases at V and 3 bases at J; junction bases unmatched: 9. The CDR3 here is CASSLGRDYHRYEQYF. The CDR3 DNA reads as TGCGCCAGCAGCTTGGGACGGGACTACCACCGCTACGAGCAGTACTTC.

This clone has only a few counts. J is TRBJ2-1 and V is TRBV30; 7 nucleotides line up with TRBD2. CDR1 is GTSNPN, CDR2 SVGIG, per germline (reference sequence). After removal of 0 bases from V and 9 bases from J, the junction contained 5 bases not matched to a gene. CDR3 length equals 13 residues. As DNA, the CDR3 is TGTGCCTGGAGTGTGAGACTAGCTAGTGAGCAGTTCTTC. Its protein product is CAWSVRLASEQFF.

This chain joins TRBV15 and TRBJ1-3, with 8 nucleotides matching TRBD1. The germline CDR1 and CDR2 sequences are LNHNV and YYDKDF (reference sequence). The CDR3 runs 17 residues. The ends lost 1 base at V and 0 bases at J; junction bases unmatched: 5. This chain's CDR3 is CATSRGTGPISGNTIYF. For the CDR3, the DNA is TGTGCCACCAGCAGAGGGACAGGGCCGATCTCTGGAAACACCATATATTTT.

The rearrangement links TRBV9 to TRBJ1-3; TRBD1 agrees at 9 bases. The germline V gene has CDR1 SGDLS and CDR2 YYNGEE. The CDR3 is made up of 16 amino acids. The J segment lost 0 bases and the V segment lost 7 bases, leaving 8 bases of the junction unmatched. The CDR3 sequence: CASGQGNAGSGNTIYF. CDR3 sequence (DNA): TGTGCCAGCGGACAGGGGAACGCGGGCTCTGGAAACACCATATATTTT.

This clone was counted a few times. CDR3 amino acids: CASSLAAGSSYNEQFF. CDR3 nucleotide sequence: TGCGCCAGCAGCTTGGCCGCGGGGAGCTCCTACAATGAGCAGTTCTTC. V gene TRBV5-1 combines with J gene TRBJ2-1, with D perhaps matching TRBD2 (6 bases). Trimming left V 0 bases short and J 0 bases short, with 10 bases between. Germline V gives CDR1 SGHRS, CDR2 YFSETQ. The CDR3 is made up of 16 amino acids.

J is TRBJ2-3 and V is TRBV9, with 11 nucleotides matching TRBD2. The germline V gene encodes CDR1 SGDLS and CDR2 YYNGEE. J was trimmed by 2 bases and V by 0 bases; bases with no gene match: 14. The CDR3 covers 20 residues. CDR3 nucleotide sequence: TGTGCCAGCAGCGTAGCTACCCCTGGTCTAGCGGGAGGCCCCACAGATACGCAGTATTTT. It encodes CASSVATPGLAGGPTDTQYF.

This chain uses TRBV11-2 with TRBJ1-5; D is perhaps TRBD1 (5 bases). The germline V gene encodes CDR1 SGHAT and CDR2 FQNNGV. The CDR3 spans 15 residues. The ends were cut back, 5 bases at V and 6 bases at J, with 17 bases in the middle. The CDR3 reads CASSPGTREGQPQHF. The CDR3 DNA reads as TGTGCCAGCAGCCCCGGGACCAGGGAGGGTCAGCCCCAGCATTTT. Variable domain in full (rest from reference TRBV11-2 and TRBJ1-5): EAGVAQSPRYKIIEKRQSVAFWCNPISGHATLYWYQQILGQGPKLLIQFQNNGVVDDSQLPKDRFSAERLKGVDSTLKIQPAKLEDSAVYLCASSPGTREGQPQHFGDGTRLSIL.